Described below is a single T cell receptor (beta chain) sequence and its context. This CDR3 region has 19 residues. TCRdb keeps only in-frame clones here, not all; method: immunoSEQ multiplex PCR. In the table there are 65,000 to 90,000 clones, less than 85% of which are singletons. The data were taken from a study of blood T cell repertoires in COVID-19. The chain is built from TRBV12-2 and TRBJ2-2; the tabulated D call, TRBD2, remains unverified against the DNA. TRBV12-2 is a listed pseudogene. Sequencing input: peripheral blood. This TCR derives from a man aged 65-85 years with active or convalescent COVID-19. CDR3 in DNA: TGTGCAAGTCGCTTAGACGTTTCTAGCGGGGACCAGAACACCGGGGAGCTGTTTTTT. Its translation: CASRLDVSSGDQNTGELFF.